The clone carrying this T cell receptor (beta chain) was counted at least ten times. This CDR3 comprises 12 residues. J was trimmed by 5 bases and V by 8 bases; bases with no gene match: 4. Germline CDR1 is MDHEN and CDR2 is SYDVKM. iRepertoire HTBI primers and Arm-PCR of CDR3 regions built TCR beta libraries. MiXCR, run by TCRdb on the multiplex PCR reads, gives a single entry per CDR3 protein. The table has roughly 510,000 distinct CDR3 sequences, about 16% seen once. These data belong to a study of regulatory T cells in long-lasting Graves disease. The time point is: newly diagnosed GD, antithyroid drugs for less than 3 months. PBMC RNA served as the TCR library source. These same records also appear under a second study, on T cells in Graves' hyperthyroidism and ophthalmopathy. Per that study: Most thyroid clonotypes expanded above 0.001 appeared in blood too.

The TCR sequence derives from a man between 18 and 29 years old with Graves disease. This material consisted of peripheral blood mononuclear cells (PBMCs), taken at new diagnosis, from a patient treated with antithyroid drugs. J is TRBJ2-7 and V is TRBV28; 9 bases align to TRBD1. The CDR3, as DNA: TGTGCCAGCGGACAGGGGAGGAACGAGCAGTACTTC. Encoded protein: CASGQGRNEQYF.